This TCR beta chain emerged from a study of CD4 T cells in relation to SARS-CoV-2 and coronaviruses. Overall study context: The restricting HLA molecule for shared crossreactive spike epitopes was mapped.

Findings and limits, study-wide: Crossreactivity was assessed only for spike protein, not other viral proteins.

The V end lost 3 bases, the J end lost 5 bases, and 21 bases lay between the germline ends. Per germline, CDR1 SGHRS and CDR2 YFSETQ. The CDR3 spans 17 residues. For around ten days, some 9.7 x 10^4 sorted CD4+ cells grew with T cell-depleted PBMCs and CEF. Data came from immunoSEQ multiplex PCR; TCRdb stores just in-frame clones and leaves some out. The data contain about 34,000 clones, around 80% of them singletons. This clone was recorded only once. Its specificity is not known. The chain carries TRBV5-1 and TRBJ2-1; D might be TRBD1 (6 bases). This sequence was found in an adult with COVID-19. Source material: memory CD4+ T cells from PBMCs, cultured in vitro. The CDR3 sequence: CASSWPGSQGLNNEQFF. CDR3 in DNA: TGCGCCAGCAGCTGGCCGGGAAGTCAGGGGCTTAACAATGAGCAGTTCTTC.